Below, 16 T cell receptor beta chains from the same sample are listed, as sequenced in a study of beta chain features in type 1 diabetes (dated by TCRdb to the late 2010s). The study at large found these results: Type 1 diabetes patients showed a moderate but significant shortening of TCRB CDR3 length in all four CD4+ subsets.

Receptor amplification or capture employed the immunoSEQ multiplex PCR assay. All of the isolated RNA was reverse transcribed with the High Capacity cDNA Reverse Transcription Kit, so expressed TCRB transcripts were sequenced. Here the immuneACCESS table is served through TCRdb, limited to in-frame sequences with V and J called. Missing clones are a known gap in these copies; in checked studies unresolved V genes cover under half, and the rest lacks a known reason. This sample lists about 150,000 clones; about 9.4% were detected once. The top ten clonotypes cover 0.45% to 0.5% of the sample. No antigen has been assigned to these receptors. Sequencing was done on a sample of central memory CD4+ T cells from blood. The receptors stem from a man younger than 45 with type 1 diabetes.

The genes are TRBV11-1 and TRBJ2-2; TRBD2 matches 7 bases. J gave up 1 base and V 4 bases, and 3 bases lay outside the gene matches. The CDR3 sequence is 15 residues long. The germline V gene encodes CDR1 SGHAT and CDR2 FQDESV (reference sequence). The CDR3 DNA reads TGTGCCAGCAGCTACCTAGCGGTGAACACCGGGGAGCTGTTTTTT. This gives the protein CASSYLAVNTGELFF.

This clone was observed a few times. The CDR3 region is CASSSDYGEQFF. CDR3 coding DNA: TGTGCCAGCAGCTCGGACTACGGAGAGCAGTTCTTC. This rearrangement joins TRBV5-4 to TRBJ2-1; D possibly corresponds to TRBD2 (6 bases). The CDR3 spans 12 residues. V was clipped by 3 bases and J by 10 bases, with 11 bases between them. Germline V gene data show CDR1 as SGHNT and CDR2 as YYREEE (reference sequence).

This clone was found a few times. CDR3 sequence (DNA): TGTGCCAGCGCGAGTAGCACTGAAGCTTTCTTT. It codes for CASASSTEAFF. The chain couples TRBV28 to TRBJ1-1; D unresolved. Germline CDR1 is MDHEN and CDR2 is SYDVKM. V was pared by 8 bases and J by 4 bases, with 8 bases between. CDR3 length: 11 amino acids.

The CDR3 nucleotides are TGTGCCAGCAGCTTAAGGGACAGCGGTTTCTACGAGCAGTACTTC. It is translated as CASSLRDSGFYEQYF. The chain couples TRBV11-1 to TRBJ2-7; 7 bases match TRBD1. CDR1 and CDR2 (germline): SGHAT, FQDESV (reference sequence). This CDR3 comprises 15 residues. V lost 2 bases, J lost 3 bases, and 7 bases stayed unmatched.

This sequence joins TRBV5-1 and TRBJ1-5, with D maybe TRBD1 (6 bases). Trimming took 4 bases from V and 3 from J, leaving 8 bases between them. The CDR3 length is 13 residues. Germline lookup yields CDR1 SGHRS and CDR2 YFSETQ. CDR3 residues: CASSGQPNQPQHF. For the CDR3, the DNA is TGCGCCAGCAGCGGACAGCCCAATCAGCCCCAGCATTTT.

The V call is TRBV29-1, the J call TRBJ2-6, with D uncertain. This CDR3 is built from 12 residues. The V end was cut by 5 bases, the J end by 3 bases, with 5 bases between. Germline CDR1 SQVTM, CDR2 ANQGSEA. DNA for the CDR3: TGCAGCGTTTCCAATGGGGCCAACGTCCTGACTTTC. This codes for CSVSNGANVLTF.

This clone was seen more than once but under ten times. The rearrangement uses TRBV4-2 and TRBJ2-2; D unclear. Looked up from germline, CDR1 is LGHNA and CDR2 is YNFKEQ. The V end lost 4 bases, the J end lost 6 bases, and 3 bases lay between the germline ends. This CDR3 has 11 residues. CDR3 bases: TGTGCCAGCAGCCGGCCCGGGGAGCTGTTTTTT. This codes for CASSRPGELFF.

The chain couples TRBV27 to TRBJ2-1; the match to TRBD2 covers 7 bases. The germline gives CDR1 MNHEY, CDR2 SMNVEV (reference sequence). V lost 10 bases to trimming and J lost 4 bases; unmatched junction nucleotides: 10. The CDR3 covers 14 residues. CDR3 sequence reads: CATRGLAAYNEQFF. The DNA for the CDR3 is TGTGCCACCCGAGGGCTAGCGGCATACAATGAGCAGTTCTTC.

This chain uses TRBV7-2 with TRBJ2-5, with 9 bases that match TRBD1. Losses at the gene ends were 5 bases for V and 4 bases for J; bases not matched to a gene: 5. This CDR3 has 14 amino acids. Germline CDR1 is SGHTA and CDR2 is FQGNSA. CDR3 protein: CASSHDRGGETQYF. CDR3 nucleotides: TGTGCCAGCAGCCACGACAGGGGGGGAGAGACCCAGTACTTC.

The V and J genes are TRBV2 and TRBJ1-2; D gene ambiguous. Looked up from germline, CDR1 is SNHLY and CDR2 is FYNNEI. The CDR3 consists of 14 residues. V was clipped by 7 bases and J by 8 bases, with 20 bases between them. The CDR3 sequence is CASTPTSGVEGYTF. The CDR3, as DNA: TGTGCCAGCACCCCCACCTCCGGGGTGGAAGGCTACACCTTC.

This clone has just a few counts. This rearrangement joins TRBV4-3 to TRBJ2-3; 10 bases map to TRBD2. The CDR3 has 17 residues. V dropped 3 bases and J dropped 6; count of bases not matched to a gene: 12. CDR1 and CDR2 from the germline V gene are LGHNA and YSLEER. CDR3 nucleotides: TGCGCCAGCAGCCATGCCCCGGCTAGCGGGAGTCCGGATACGCAGTATTTT. Protein product: CASSHAPASGSPDTQYF.

The J gene is TRBJ1-4, the V gene TRBV29-1; D is unresolved. Trimming stripped 6 bases from V and 6 bases from J, with 17 bases between. The CDR3 extends over 14 amino acids. The germline gives CDR1 SQVTM, CDR2 ANQGSEA. CDR3 nucleotide sequence: TGCAGCGTGGGTACTAATTCGGGGTATGAAAAACTGTTTTTT. As protein: CSVGTNSGYEKLFF.

CDR3 amino acids: CASSSRLQGSGNTIYF. CDR3 nucleotide sequence: TGCGCCAGCAGCTCAAGACTCCAGGGCTCTGGAAACACCATATATTTT. The chain uses TRBV4-3 and TRBJ1-3, with a tentative D call TRBD1 (5 bases). CDR1 is LGHNA, CDR2 YSLEER, per germline. V lost 5 bases and J 0 bases, leaving 14 bases between the germline ends. The CDR3 sequence is 16 residues long.

The chain carries TRBV7-2 and TRBJ2-1; TRBD1 is a possible D gene (6 bases). The V and J ends lost 4 bases and 9 bases respectively, with 22 bases between them. Germline assignment: CDR1 SGHTA and CDR2 FQGNSA. This CDR3 has 16 amino acids. This chain's CDR3 is CASSSNGAGARSEQFF. CDR3 coding DNA: TGTGCCAGCAGCTCAAATGGAGCAGGGGCGCGGAGTGAGCAGTTCTTC.

Turning to this clone: An end of the junction differs from the germline gene, which may be a read error. The chain uses TRBV6-5 and TRBJ2-1, with TRBD2 identical over 11 bases. The germline V gene has CDR1 MNHEY and CDR2 SVGAGI. The CDR3 length is 16 residues. Written as DNA, the CDR3 is TGTGCCAGCAGATACTTAGCGGGAGGGCCTATCAATGAGCAGTTCTTC. Protein sequence: CASRYLAGGPINEQFF.

The chain uses TRBV14 and TRBJ2-2; possibly TRBD2 for D (6 bases). This CDR3 is built from 14 residues. The ends were cut back, 1 base at V and 6 bases at J, with 9 bases in the middle. Germline V gene sequence: CDR1 SGHDN, CDR2 FVKESK. CDR3 sequence: CASSQVRRAGELFF. The DNA for the CDR3 is TGTGCCAGCAGCCAAGTACGGAGGGCCGGGGAGCTGTTTTTT.